A single sample gave rise to the 27 T cell receptor beta chains below, sequenced in a study of blood T cell repertoires in COVID-19 (dated by TCRdb to about 2020). Library creation used the immunoSEQ multiplex PCR assay. Imported from immuneACCESS, the table was reduced by TCRdb to in-frame sequences with V and J called. These copies leave out some clones; in studies compared against another copy, an unresolved V gene accounts for under half, and the cause of the remainder is not known. In all, the sample holds about 320,000 clones, and roughly 90% of those were seen once. 2% to 3% of the sample lies in the top ten. The specimen sequenced was PBMCs or T cells enriched from blood (not recorded which). The receptors here all came from a man aged 55 to 70 who had recovered from COVID-19.

CDR3 nucleotide sequence: TGTGCCAGCAGCAAAGGTCAGGGCGGCTACACCTTC. Encoded protein: CASSKGQGGYTF. The chain combines TRBV6-5 with TRBJ1-2, with D tentatively TRBD1 (5 bases). This CDR3 spans 12 amino acids. Germline loops: CDR1 MNHEY, CDR2 SVGAGI. V lost 6 bases and J 8 bases, leaving 13 bases between the germline ends.

J is TRBJ1-1 and V is TRBV5-5; TRBD1 might be the D (5 bases). Germline V gene sequence: CDR1 SGHKS, CDR2 YYEKEE (reference sequence). V was pared by 7 bases and J by 7 bases, with 23 bases between. The CDR3 runs 15 residues. The CDR3 DNA reads TGTGCCAGCGGTCCCCGAACCGACAGCCGCTATGAAGCTTTCTTT. Its protein product is CASGPRTDSRYEAFF.

This sequence joins TRBV10-1 and TRBJ2-1; 8 bases fit TRBD2. Germline values: CDR1 WNHNN, CDR2 SYGVQD (reference sequence). The V segment lost 2 bases and the J segment 0 bases; nucleotides outside the gene matches: 12. The CDR3 has 19 residues. CDR3 bases: TGCGCCAGCAGTGAGACTAGCGGAGCGTTAAAGAGCTCCTACAATGAGCAGTTCTTC. This sequence encodes CASSETSGALKSSYNEQFF.

The chain couples TRBV29-1 to TRBJ2-3; 8 nucleotides line up with TRBD2. The CDR3 runs to 14 residues. Germline CDR1 and CDR2: SQVTM and ANQGSEA. Germline trimming cut 2 bases from V and 2 bases from J; bases unmatched to any gene: 3. Here the CDR3 DNA reads TGCAGCGTTGAAACTAGCGGACCCACAGATACGCAGTATTTT. It encodes CSVETSGPTDTQYF.

The chain is built from TRBV5-1 and TRBJ2-1; 7 bases are shared with TRBD1. CDR3 length: 18 residues. V was pared by 3 bases and J by 7 bases, with 19 bases of the junction left unmatched. Germline values: CDR1 SGHRS, CDR2 YFSETQ. The CDR3 DNA reads as TGCGCCAGCAGCTCCGTAACCTCCGGGACAGTTGATTTGAATGAGCAGTTCTTC. It encodes CASSSVTSGTVDLNEQFF. The full variable domain, its missing parts supplied by reference TRBV5-1 and TRBJ2-1, is KAGVTQTPRYLIKTRGQQVTLSCSPISGHRSVSWYQQTPGQGLQFLFEYFSETQRNKGNFPGRFSGRQFSNSRSEMNVSTLELGDSALYLCASSSVTSGTVDLNEQFFGPGTRLTVL.

The V and J genes are TRBV12-3 or TRBV12-4 and TRBJ1-2, with D possibly matching TRBD1 (5 bases). V lost 3 bases to trimming and J lost 5 bases, with 10 bases between them. CDR3 length: 13 residues. The CDR3 DNA reads as TGTGCCAGCAGTTTGAAGGGACTATATGGCTACACCTTC. The encoded protein is CASSLKGLYGYTF.

This clone was picked up one time. The chain links TRBV23-1 to TRBJ1-1; D might be TRBD1 (5 bases). TRBV23-1 is marked as an open reading frame, function uncertain. V was shortened by 4 bases and J by 2 bases, with 11 bases between the two germline ends. CDR3 length: 14 residues. The CDR3 coding sequence is TGCGCCAGCAGTCGAATTAGGACAAACACTGAAGCTTTCTTT. It codes for CASSRIRTNTEAFF.

The J gene is TRBJ1-6, the V gene TRBV7-2, with a possible D match to TRBD1 (6 bases). CDR1 is SGHTA and CDR2 is FQGNSA in the germline V gene. The CDR3 runs to 15 residues. V lost 2 bases and J 11 bases, leaving 16 bases between the germline ends. This chain's CDR3 is CASSLTGQAGAPLHF. DNA of the CDR3: TGTGCCAGCAGCTTAACGGGACAAGCGGGAGCACCCCTCCACTTT.

V and J are TRBV7-8 and TRBJ1-1; possible D gene TRBD1, 6 bases. The CDR3 covers 15 residues. The germline V gene encodes CDR1 SGHVS and CDR2 FQNEAQ. With 2 bases removed from V and 6 bases from J, the gap between germline ends came to 16 bases. The CDR3 is CASSLLGRGISEAFF. As DNA, the CDR3 is TGTGCCAGCAGCTTACTCGGCAGGGGCATTTCTGAAGCTTTCTTT.

The chain uses TRBV3-1 (or the pseudogene TRBV3-2) and TRBJ1-6, with 8 bases fitting TRBD1. After removal of 2 bases from V and 2 bases from J, the junction contained 2 bases not matched to a gene. The germline V gene has CDR1 LGHDT and CDR2 YNNKEL (reference sequence). The CDR3 is 16 amino acids. The CDR3 sequence is CASSQTGGPYNSPLHF. The DNA of the CDR3 is TGTGCCAGCAGCCAAACAGGGGGACCCTATAATTCACCCCTCCACTTT.

This clone was seen a single time. The chain links TRBV7-9 to TRBJ2-1; 9 bases match TRBD2. This CDR3 has 17 amino acids. V trimming: 8 bases; J trimming: 4 bases; junction bases outside the gene matches: 15. The germline CDR1 and CDR2 sequences are SEHNR and FQNEAQ (reference sequence). CDR3 region: CASAPLLSGRPYNEQFF. CDR3 bases: TGTGCCAGCGCCCCACTTTTAAGCGGGAGGCCTTACAATGAGCAGTTCTTC.

This clone was picked up a small number of times. The chain couples TRBV19 to TRBJ2-1, with 8 bases identical to TRBD2. The germline CDR1 and CDR2 sequences are LNHDA and SQIVND (reference sequence). The ends lost 6 bases at V and 5 bases at J; junction bases unmatched: 6. The CDR3 sequence is 14 residues long. In DNA form, the CDR3 reads TGTGCCAGTAGGAAGCGGGAGCGGAACAATGAGCAGTTCTTC. This gives the protein CASRKRERNNEQFF.

J is TRBJ2-7 and V is TRBV5-1; 7 positions match TRBD2. The ends lost 0 bases at V and 3 bases at J; junction bases unmatched: 9. CDR1 is SGHRS and CDR2 is YFSETQ in the germline V gene. CDR3 length: 16 amino acids. CDR3 region: CASSLAKSGGSYEQYF. The CDR3 DNA reads TGCGCCAGCAGCTTGGCCAAATCCGGCGGGAGCTACGAGCAGTACTTC.

This clone was seen just once. The chain carries TRBV7-8 and TRBJ1-2; TRBD1 matches at 7 bases. The CDR3 totals 14 residues. Germline V gene sequence: CDR1 SGHVS, CDR2 FQNEAQ. With V trimmed by 1 base and J by 8 bases, 7 bases remained unmatched. Written as DNA, the CDR3 is TGTGCCAGCAGCTTAGAACAGGGGCTAAGAGGCTACACCTTC. It specifies CASSLEQGLRGYTF.

The gene calls are TRBV19 and TRBJ1-3; maybe TRBD1 (5 bases). CDR1 and CDR2 from the germline V gene are LNHDA and SQIVND (reference sequence). The CDR3 runs 14 residues. Trimming cost V 6 bases and J 9 bases, with 18 bases left between them. This chain's CDR3 is CASRETWGGRTIYF. CDR3 bases: TGTGCCAGTAGGGAGACTTGGGGCGGACGCACCATATATTTT.

The chain carries TRBV5-8 and TRBJ2-7; D may be TRBD1 (7 bases). CDR1 is SGHTS and CDR2 is YDEGEE in the germline V gene. The CDR3 is made up of 15 amino acids. Trimming removed 1 base from V and 2 bases from J, with 13 bases in between. CDR3: CASSLHVRGAYEQYF. The DNA for the CDR3 is TGTGCCAGCAGCTTGCACGTCAGGGGGGCCTACGAGCAGTACTTC. The full variable domain, rest sourced from reference TRBV5-8 and TRBJ2-7, is EAGVTQSPTHLIKTRGQQATLRCSPISGHTSVYWYQQALGLGLQFLLWYDEGEERNRGNFPPRFSGRQFPNYSSELNVNALELEDSALYLCASSLHVRGAYEQYFGPGTRLTVT.

As DNA, the CDR3 is TGCGCCAGCAGCTTATACTCAGGGGGCGCGGATGGCTACACCTTC. Translating gives CASSLYSGGADGYTF. The gene calls are TRBV5-1 and TRBJ1-2; TRBD1 aligns across 8 bases. V was clipped by 2 bases and J by 6 bases; unmatched bases: 9. Germline CDR1 reads SGHRS; CDR2 reads YFSETQ. The CDR3 is 15 amino acids.

This chain uses TRBV19 with TRBJ2-5; perhaps TRBD2 as D (6 bases). The V gene lost 2 bases and the J gene lost 1 base, with 20 bases spanning the gap. Germline V lookup: CDR1 LNHDA, CDR2 SQIVND (reference sequence). The CDR3 runs 18 residues. DNA of the CDR3: TGTGCCAGTAGTATAAAGGGAAGAAGCGGGTCCTTCCAAGAGACCCAGTACTTC. Translating it yields CASSIKGRSGSFQETQYF.

This clone has just one count. Here the CDR3 DNA reads TGTGCCAGCAGCTGGAACAGGGGCACTGAAGCTTTCTTT. It encodes CASSWNRGTEAFF. J is TRBJ1-1 and V is TRBV5-4; 7 bases line up with TRBD1. V shed 3 bases and J 4 bases; nucleotides not matched to a gene: 3. This CDR3 spans 13 amino acids. Germline CDR1 reads SGHNT; CDR2 reads YYREEE (reference sequence).

The chain is built from TRBV12-3 or TRBV12-4 and TRBJ1-1, with TRBD1 matching over 8 bases. V shed 6 bases, J shed 2 bases, and the junction held 2 bases outside the gene matches. The CDR3 has 13 amino acids. CDR3 DNA sequence: TGTGCCAGCAGGGACAGGGCCAACACTGAAGCTTTCTTT. It encodes CASRDRANTEAFF.

The rearrangement uses TRBV7-8 and TRBJ1-2, with 9 bases identical to TRBD1. Losses at the gene ends were 4 bases for V and 4 bases for J; bases not matched to a gene: 13. CDR1 and CDR2 from the germline V gene are SGHVS and FQNEAQ. CDR3 length: 17 amino acids. CDR3 bases: TGTGCCAGCAGCTCTGGCTCCGGGACAGGGTTTTCCTATGGCTACACCTTC. It is translated as CASSSGSGTGFSYGYTF.

V is TRBV4-1 and J is TRBJ2-7, with D possibly being TRBD1 (6 bases). This CDR3 has 15 residues. Per germline, CDR1 MGHRA and CDR2 YSYEKL. V was shortened by 0 bases and J by 2 bases, with 11 bases between the two germline ends. CDR3 sequence: CASSQEWTETYEQYF. The CDR3, as DNA: TGCGCCAGCAGCCAAGAGTGGACAGAAACCTACGAGCAGTACTTC.

The chain joins TRBV27 to TRBJ1-2, with D hard to call. CDR3 size: 14 residues. Germline V gene sequence: CDR1 MNHEY, CDR2 SMNVEV (reference sequence). The ends were cut back, 8 bases at V and 4 bases at J, with 17 bases in the middle. The CDR3 is CASRDGLWSYGYTF. The CDR3 coding sequence is TGTGCCAGCCGTGACGGACTGTGGAGCTATGGCTACACCTTC.

CDR3 sequence reads: CASSLGQGAYEQYF. CDR3 sequence (DNA): TGTGCCAGTAGTCTAGGACAGGGCGCCTACGAGCAGTACTTC. The chain uses TRBV19 and TRBJ2-7; TRBD1 agrees at 8 bases. Germline values: CDR1 LNHDA, CDR2 SQIVND (reference sequence). This CDR3 region has 14 residues. With V trimmed by 5 bases and J by 2 bases, 5 bases remained unmatched.

The chain is built from TRBV7-9 and TRBJ1-3; D unresolved. The length of the CDR3 is 15 residues. V was clipped by 1 base and J by 0 bases, with 7 bases between them. CDR1 and CDR2 from the germline V gene are SEHNR and FQNEAQ (reference sequence). The CDR3 is CASSLVSVSGNTIYF. In DNA form, the CDR3 reads TGTGCCAGCAGCTTAGTCTCTGTCTCTGGAAACACCATATATTTT.

The V call is TRBV7-9, the J call TRBJ1-1; D remains unclear. The ends were cut back, 2 bases at V and 3 bases at J, with 10 bases in the middle. In germline, CDR1 is SEHNR, CDR2 FQNEAQ (reference sequence). The CDR3 is 14 residues long. The CDR3 here is CASSLFSSDTEAFF. As DNA, the CDR3 is TGTGCCAGCAGCTTATTCTCATCGGACACTGAAGCTTTCTTT.

The count of this clone is one. The chain is built from TRBV6-2 or TRBV6-3 and TRBJ2-1; D is perhaps TRBD2 (6 bases). The CDR3 spans 15 residues. The V gene lost 6 bases and the J gene lost 5 bases, with 17 bases spanning the gap. Germline V CDR1 and CDR2: MNHEY, SVGEGT. CDR3 DNA: TGTGCCAGCAGCCCCCCGGGGGTATGGCACAATGAGCAGTTCTTC. Amino acid sequence: CASSPPGVWHNEQFF.